This T cell receptor (beta chain) was observed in a study of OX40 agonist ivuxolimab in advanced cancers. Overall study context: Patients with prior anti-PD-1, anti-PD-L1 or anti-CTLA-4 therapy were eligible; less than 50% had some.

This clone was seen only a few times. The CDR3 loop spans 15 amino acids. Germline values: CDR1 MNHEY, CDR2 SVGAGI. Between the trimmed V and J ends, which lost 6 bases and 4 bases, there was a span of 18 bases. This table comes from immunoSEQ multiplex PCR, and its TCRdb copy is limited to in-frame clones, with some not included. Among fewer than 20,000 clones listed, over 75% were seen once. This TCR derives from an adult with an advanced solid tumor such as melanoma, head and neck, liver or kidney cancer. This material consisted of CD4+ or CD8+ T cells sorted from blood, taken in a trial of the OX40 agonist ivuxolimab. The J gene is TRBJ1-1, the V gene TRBV6-5, with D tentatively TRBD1 (5 bases). The DNA of the CDR3 is TGTGCCAGCAGCCGCAGGGTCCCCTGGGGCACTGAAGCTTTCTTT. As protein: CASSRRVPWGTEAFF.